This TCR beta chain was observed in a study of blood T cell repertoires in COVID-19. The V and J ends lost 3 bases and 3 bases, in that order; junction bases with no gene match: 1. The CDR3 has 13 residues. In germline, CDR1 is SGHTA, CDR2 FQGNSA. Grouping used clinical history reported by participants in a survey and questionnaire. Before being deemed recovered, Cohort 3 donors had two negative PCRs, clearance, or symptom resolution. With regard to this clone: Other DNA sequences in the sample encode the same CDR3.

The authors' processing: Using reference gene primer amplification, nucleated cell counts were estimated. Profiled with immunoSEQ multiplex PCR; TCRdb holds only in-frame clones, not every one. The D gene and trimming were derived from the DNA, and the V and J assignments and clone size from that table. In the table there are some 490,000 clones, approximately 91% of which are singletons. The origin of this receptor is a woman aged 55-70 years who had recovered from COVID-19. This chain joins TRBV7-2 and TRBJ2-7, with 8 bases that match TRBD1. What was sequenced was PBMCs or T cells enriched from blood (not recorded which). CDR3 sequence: CASSFGTGYEQYV. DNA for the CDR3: TGTGCCAGCAGCTTCGGGACAGGCTACGAGCAGTACGTC.